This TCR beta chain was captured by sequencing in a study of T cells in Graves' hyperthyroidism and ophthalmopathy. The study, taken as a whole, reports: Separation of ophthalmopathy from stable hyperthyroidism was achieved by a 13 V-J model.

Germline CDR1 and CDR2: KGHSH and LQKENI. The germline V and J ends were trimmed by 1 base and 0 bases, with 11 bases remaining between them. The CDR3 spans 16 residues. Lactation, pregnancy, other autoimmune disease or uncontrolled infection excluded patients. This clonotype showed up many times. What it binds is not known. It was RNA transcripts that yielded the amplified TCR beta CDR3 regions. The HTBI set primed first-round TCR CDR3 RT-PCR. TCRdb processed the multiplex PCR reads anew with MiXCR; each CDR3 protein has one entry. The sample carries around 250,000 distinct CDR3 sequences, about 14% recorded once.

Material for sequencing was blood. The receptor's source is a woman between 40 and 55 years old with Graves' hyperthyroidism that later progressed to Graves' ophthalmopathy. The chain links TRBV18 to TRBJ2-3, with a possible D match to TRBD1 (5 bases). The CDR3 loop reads CASSPRPAGSTDTQYF. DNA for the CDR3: TGTGCCAGCTCACCACGCCCGGCAGGGAGCACAGATACGCAGTATTTT.